A single sample gave rise to the 5 T cell receptor beta chains below, sequenced in a study of shared clonotypes between healthy human individuals. The method was immunoSEQ multiplex PCR; TCRdb's version includes in-frame clones alone and lacks a portion of them. The sample yields roughly 2.6 million clones, approximately 90% seen once. The sequencing sample was made of naive CD4+ T cells sorted from blood. Specified subset: CD45RA+ positively selected. The receptors shown here come from a young man in good health.

As DNA, the CDR3 is TGTGCCAGCAGCTCGGGGATTAGTACAGATACGCAGTATTTT. Its translation is CASSSGISTDTQYF. The chain combines TRBV7-3 with TRBJ2-3; D is possibly TRBD2 (5 bases). The CDR3 spans 14 residues. The germline V gene encodes CDR1 SGHTA and CDR2 FQGTGA. V dropped 4 bases and J dropped 3 bases, with 11 bases sitting between them.

The chain combines TRBV28 with TRBJ1-3, with D possibly being TRBD1 (5 bases). This CDR3 spans 15 amino acids. V lost 7 bases, J lost 3 bases, and 16 bases lay in between. CDR1 and CDR2 (germline): MDHEN, SYDVKM. CDR3 sequence: CASIGGVVSGNTIYF. The CDR3 nucleotides read TGTGCCAGCATAGGAGGGGTGGTTAGTGGAAACACCATATATTTT.

The rearrangement joins TRBV5-5 to TRBJ2-7; 10 bases line up with TRBD1. CDR3 length: 16 residues. Trimming took 3 bases from V and 4 from J; bases not matched to a gene: 10. Germline V CDR1 and CDR2: SGHKS, YYEKEE (reference sequence). As DNA, the CDR3 is TGTGCCAGCAGCTGGGACAGGGGCGGTGGAGGATACGAGCAGTACTTC. Its translation is CASSWDRGGGGYEQYF.

Turning to this clone: Other DNA sequences in this sample translate to the same CDR3. The chain uses TRBV6-5 and TRBJ1-3; possibly TRBD1 for D (5 bases). CDR1 is MNHEY and CDR2 is SVGAGI in the germline V gene. There are 15 residues in the CDR3. V shed 4 bases and J shed 0 bases, with 10 bases lying between them. In DNA form, the CDR3 reads TGTGCCAGCAGTTCCAGGGTTAGCTCTGGAAACACCATATATTTT. Amino acid sequence: CASSSRVSSGNTIYF.

The chain links TRBV27 to TRBJ1-1; 8 bases map to TRBD1. Trimming removed 4 bases from V and 5 bases from J; junction bases left unmatched: 9. Germline lookup yields CDR1 MNHEY and CDR2 SMNVEV (reference sequence). CDR3 length: 15 residues. The CDR3 region is CASSYRQGSETEAFF. CDR3 coding DNA: TGTGCCAGCAGTTATCGACAGGGGTCAGAGACTGAAGCTTTCTTT.